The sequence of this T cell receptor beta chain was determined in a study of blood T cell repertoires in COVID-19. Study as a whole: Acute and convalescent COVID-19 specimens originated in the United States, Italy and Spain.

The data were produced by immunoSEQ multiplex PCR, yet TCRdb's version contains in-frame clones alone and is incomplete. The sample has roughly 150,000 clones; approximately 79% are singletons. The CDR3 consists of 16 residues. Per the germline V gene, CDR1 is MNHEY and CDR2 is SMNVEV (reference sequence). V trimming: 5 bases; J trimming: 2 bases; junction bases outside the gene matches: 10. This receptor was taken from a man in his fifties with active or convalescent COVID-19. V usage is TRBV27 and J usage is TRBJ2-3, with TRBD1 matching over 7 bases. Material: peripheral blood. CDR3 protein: CASSVSRGLITDTQYF. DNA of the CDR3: TGTGCCAGCAGTGTTTCGAGGGGGCTTATCACAGATACGCAGTATTTT.